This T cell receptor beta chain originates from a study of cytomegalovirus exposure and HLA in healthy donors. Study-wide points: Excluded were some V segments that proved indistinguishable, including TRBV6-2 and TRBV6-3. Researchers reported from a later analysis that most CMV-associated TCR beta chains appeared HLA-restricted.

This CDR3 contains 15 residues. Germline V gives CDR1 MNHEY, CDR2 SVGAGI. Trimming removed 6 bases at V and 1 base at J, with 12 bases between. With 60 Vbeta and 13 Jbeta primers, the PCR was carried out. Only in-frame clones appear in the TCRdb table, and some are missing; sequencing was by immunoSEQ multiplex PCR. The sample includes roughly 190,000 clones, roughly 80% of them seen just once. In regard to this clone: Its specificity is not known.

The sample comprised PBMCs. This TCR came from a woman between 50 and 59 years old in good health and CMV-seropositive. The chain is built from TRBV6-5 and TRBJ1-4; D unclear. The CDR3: CASSQRLVTNEKLFF. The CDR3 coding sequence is TGTGCCAGCAGCCAACGACTGGTAACTAATGAAAAACTGTTTTTT.